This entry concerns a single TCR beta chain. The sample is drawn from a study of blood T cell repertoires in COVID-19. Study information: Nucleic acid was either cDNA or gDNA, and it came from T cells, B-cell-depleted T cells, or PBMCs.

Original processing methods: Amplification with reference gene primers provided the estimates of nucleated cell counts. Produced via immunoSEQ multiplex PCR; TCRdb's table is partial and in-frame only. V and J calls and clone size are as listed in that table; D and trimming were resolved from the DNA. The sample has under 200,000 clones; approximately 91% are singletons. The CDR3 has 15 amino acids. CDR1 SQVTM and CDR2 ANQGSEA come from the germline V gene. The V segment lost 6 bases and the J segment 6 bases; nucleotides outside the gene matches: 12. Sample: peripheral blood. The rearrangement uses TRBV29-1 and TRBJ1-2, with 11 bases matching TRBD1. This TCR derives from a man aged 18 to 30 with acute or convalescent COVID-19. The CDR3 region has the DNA TGCAGCGTGAGGCCCGGACAGGGGGCGGTAAATGGCTACACCTTC. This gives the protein CSVRPGQGAVNGYTF. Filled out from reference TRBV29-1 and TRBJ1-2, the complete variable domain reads SAVISQKPSRDICQRGTSLTIQCQVDSQVTMMFWYRQQPGQSLTLIATANQGSEATYESGFVIDKFPISRPNLTFSTLTVSNMSPEDSSIYLCSVRPGQGAVNGYTFGSGTRLTVV.